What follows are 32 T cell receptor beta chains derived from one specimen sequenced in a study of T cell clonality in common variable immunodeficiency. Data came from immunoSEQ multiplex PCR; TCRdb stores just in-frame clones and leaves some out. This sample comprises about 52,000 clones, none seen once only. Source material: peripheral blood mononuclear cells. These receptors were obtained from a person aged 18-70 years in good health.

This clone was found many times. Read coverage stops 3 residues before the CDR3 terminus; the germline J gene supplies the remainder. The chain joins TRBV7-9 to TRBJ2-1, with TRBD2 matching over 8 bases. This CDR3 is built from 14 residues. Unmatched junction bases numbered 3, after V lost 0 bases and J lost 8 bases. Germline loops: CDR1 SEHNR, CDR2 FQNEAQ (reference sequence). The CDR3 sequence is CASSLASGSYEQFF. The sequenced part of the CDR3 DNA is TGTGCCAGCAGCTTAGCCAGCGGGAGTTATGAG.

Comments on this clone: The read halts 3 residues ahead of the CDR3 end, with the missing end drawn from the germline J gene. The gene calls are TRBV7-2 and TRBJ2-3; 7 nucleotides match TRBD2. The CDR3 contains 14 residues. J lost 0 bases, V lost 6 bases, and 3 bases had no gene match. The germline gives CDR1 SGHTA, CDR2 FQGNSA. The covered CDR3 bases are TGTGCCAGCAGTAGCGGGCCTAGCACAGATACG. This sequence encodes CASSSGPSTDT. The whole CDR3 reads CASSSGPSTDTQYF.

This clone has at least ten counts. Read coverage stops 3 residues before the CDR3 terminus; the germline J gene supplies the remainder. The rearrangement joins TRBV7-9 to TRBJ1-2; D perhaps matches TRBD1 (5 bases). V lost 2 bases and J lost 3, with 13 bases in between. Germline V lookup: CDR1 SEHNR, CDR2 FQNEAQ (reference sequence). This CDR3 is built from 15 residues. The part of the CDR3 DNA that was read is TGTGCCAGCAGCTTATATAGACAGCAAGACTATGGC. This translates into CASSLYRQQDYG. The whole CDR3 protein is CASSLYRQQDYGYTF.

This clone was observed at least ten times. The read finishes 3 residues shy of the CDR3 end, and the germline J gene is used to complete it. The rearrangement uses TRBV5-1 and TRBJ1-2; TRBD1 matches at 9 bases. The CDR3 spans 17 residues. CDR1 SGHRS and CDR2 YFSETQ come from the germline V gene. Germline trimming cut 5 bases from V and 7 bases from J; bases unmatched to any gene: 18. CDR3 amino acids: CASRWTGDLRFNSGYTF. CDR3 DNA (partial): TGCGCCAGCAGATGGACAGGGGATTTAAGGTTCAATAGTGGC.

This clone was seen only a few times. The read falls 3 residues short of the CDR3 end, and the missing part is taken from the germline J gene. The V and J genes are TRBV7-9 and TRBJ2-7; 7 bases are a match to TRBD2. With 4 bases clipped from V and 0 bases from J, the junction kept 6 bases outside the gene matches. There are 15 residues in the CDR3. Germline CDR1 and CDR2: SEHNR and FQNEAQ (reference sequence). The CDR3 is CASSSTSEGSYEQYF. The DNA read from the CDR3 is TGTGCCAGCAGCTCCACTAGCGAGGGCTCCTACGAG.

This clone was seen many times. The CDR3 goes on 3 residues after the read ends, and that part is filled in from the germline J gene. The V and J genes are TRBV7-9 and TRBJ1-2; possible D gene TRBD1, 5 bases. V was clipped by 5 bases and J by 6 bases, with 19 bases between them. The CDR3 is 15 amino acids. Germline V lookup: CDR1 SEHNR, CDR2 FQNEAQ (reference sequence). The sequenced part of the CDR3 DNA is TGTGCCAGCAGCACCACCCGACACACGGGGGATGGC. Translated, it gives CASSTTRHTGDG. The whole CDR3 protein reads CASSTTRHTGDGYTF.

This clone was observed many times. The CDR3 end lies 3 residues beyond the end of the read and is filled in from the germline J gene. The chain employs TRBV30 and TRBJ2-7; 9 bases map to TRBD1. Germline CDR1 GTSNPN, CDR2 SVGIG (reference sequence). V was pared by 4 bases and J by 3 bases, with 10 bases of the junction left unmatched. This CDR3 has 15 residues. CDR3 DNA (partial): TGTGCCTGGAAGGCGGGGACAGGGATATACTACGAG. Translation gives CAWKAGTGIYYE. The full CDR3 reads CAWKAGTGIYYEQYF.

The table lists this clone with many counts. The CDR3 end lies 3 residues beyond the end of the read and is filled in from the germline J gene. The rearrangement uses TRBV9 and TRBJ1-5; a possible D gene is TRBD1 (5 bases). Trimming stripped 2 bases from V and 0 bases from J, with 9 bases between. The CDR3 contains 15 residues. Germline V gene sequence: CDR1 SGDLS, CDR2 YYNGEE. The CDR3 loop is CASSVDSDSNQPQHF. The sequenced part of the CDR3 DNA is TGTGCCAGCAGCGTCGACAGTGATAGCAATCAGCCC.

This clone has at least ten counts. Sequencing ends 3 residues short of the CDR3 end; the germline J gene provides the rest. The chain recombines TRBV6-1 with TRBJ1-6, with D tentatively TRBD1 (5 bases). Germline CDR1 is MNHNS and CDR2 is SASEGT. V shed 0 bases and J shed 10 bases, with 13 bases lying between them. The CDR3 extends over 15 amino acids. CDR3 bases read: TGTGCCAGCAGTGAAGCGCGACAGTTGGGATCACCC. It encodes CASSEARQLGSP. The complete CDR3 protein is CASSEARQLGSPLHF.

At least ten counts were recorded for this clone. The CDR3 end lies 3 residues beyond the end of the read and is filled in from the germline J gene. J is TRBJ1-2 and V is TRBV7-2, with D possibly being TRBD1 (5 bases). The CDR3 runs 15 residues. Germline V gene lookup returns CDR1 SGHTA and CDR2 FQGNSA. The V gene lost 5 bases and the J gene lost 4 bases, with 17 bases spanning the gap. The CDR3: CASSQSGGWSYGYTF. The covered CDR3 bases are TGTGCCAGCAGCCAATCGGGGGGGTGGTCCTATGGC.

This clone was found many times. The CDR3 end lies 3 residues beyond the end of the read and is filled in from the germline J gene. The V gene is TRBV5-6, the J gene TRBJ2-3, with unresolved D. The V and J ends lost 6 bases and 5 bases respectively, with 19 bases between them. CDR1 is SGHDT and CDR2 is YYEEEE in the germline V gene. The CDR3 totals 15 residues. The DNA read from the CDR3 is TGTGCCAGCACAGCAGGCAACCTTTTTCGAGATACG. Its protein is CASTAGNLFRDT. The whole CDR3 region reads CASTAGNLFRDTQYF.

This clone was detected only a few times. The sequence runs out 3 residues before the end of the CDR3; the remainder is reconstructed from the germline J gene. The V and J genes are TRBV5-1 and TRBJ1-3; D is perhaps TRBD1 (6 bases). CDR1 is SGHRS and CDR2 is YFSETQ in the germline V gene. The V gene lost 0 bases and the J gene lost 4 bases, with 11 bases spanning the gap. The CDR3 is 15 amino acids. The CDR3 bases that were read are TGCGCCAGCAGCTTGGCGACAGGATCGGGAAACACC. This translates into CASSLATGSGNT. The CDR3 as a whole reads CASSLATGSGNTIYF.

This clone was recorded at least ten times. The CDR3: CASSLGLVAGLTYEQYF. Incomplete CDR3 DNA: TGCGCCAGCAGCTTGGGGCTGGTGGCAGGCCTTACCTACGAG. The chain has TRBV5-1 and TRBJ2-7; D gene ambiguous. The read stops 3 residues short of the end of the CDR3; the missing end is completed from the germline J gene. The CDR3 has 17 residues. Germline V gene lookup returns CDR1 SGHRS and CDR2 YFSETQ. The ends were cut back, 0 bases at V and 2 bases at J, with 18 bases in the middle.

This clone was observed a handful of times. The CDR3 spells CASSLEYQDYGYTF. The sequenced part of the CDR3 DNA is TGTGCCAGCAGCTTAGAGTACCAGGACTATGGC. The V call is TRBV11-2, the J call TRBJ1-2; D not certain. The sequence runs out 3 residues before the end of the CDR3; the remainder is reconstructed from the germline J gene. Germline CDR1 is SGHAT and CDR2 is FQNNGV. V lost 0 bases, J lost 3 bases, and 8 bases lay in between. This CDR3 spans 14 amino acids.

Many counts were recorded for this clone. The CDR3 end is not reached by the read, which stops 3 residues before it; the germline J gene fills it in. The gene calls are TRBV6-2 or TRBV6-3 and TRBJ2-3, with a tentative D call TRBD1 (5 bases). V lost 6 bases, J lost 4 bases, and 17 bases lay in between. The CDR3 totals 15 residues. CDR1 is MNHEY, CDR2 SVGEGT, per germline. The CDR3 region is CASSPKGPGADTQYF. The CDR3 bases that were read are TGTGCCAGCAGCCCCAAGGGGCCCGGCGCAGATACG.

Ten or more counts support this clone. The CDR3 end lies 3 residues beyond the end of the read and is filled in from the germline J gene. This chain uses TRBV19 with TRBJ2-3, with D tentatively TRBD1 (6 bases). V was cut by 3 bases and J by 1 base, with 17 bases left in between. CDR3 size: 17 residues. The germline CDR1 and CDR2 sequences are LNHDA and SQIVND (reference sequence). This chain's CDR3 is CASSIAAGTTRTDTQYF. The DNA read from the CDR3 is TGTGCCAGTAGTATCGCGGCTGGGACAACCCGCACAGATACG.

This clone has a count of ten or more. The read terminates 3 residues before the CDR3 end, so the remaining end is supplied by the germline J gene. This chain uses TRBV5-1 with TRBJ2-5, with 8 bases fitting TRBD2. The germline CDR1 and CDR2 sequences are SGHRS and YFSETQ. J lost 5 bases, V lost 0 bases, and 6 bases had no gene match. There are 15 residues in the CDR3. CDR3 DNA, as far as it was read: TGCGCCAGCAGCTTGGACGGCGGGGGGCTTGAGACC. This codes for CASSLDGGGLET. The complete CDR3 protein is CASSLDGGGLETQYF.

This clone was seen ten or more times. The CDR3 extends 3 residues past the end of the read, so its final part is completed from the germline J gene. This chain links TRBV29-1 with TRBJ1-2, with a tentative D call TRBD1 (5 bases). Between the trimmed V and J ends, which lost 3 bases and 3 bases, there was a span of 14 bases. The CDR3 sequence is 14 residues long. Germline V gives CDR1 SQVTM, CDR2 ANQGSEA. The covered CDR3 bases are TGCAGCGTTGATATCCCCGACAGTTACTATGGC. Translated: CSVDIPDSYYG. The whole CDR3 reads CSVDIPDSYYGYTF.

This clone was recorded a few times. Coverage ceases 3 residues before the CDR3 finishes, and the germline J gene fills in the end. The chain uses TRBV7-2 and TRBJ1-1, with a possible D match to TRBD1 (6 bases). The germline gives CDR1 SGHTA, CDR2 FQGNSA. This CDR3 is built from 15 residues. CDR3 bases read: TGTGCCAGCAGCTTACAGGGGAGGGGCACAGATACG. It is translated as CASSLQGRGTDT. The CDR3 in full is CASSLQGRGTDTAFF.

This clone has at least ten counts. The CDR3: CSAHSRGTGYNEQFF. The part of the CDR3 DNA that was read is TGCAGTGCTCACTCTAGGGGGACAGGGTACAATGAG. The rearrangement links TRBV20-1 to TRBJ2-1, with 9 bases that match TRBD1. The CDR3 extends 3 residues past the end of the read, so its final part is completed from the germline J gene. Germline values: CDR1 DFQATT, CDR2 SNEGSKA (reference sequence). V shed 5 bases, J shed 4 bases, and the junction held 9 bases outside the gene matches. This CDR3 is 15 amino acids long.

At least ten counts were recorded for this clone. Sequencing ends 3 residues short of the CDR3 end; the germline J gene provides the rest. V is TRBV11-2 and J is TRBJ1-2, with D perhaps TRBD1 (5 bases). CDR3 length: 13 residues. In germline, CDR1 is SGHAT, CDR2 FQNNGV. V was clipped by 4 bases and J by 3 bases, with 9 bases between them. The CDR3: CASSYGAYYGYTF. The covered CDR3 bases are TGTGCCAGCAGCTATGGGGCTTACTATGGC.

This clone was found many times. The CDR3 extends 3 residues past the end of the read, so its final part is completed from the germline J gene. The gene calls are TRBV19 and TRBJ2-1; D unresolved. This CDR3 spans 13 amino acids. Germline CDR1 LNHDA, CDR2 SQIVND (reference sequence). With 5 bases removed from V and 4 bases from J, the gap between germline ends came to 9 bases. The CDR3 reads CASSFAVYNEQFF. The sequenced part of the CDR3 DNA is TGTGCCAGTAGTTTTGCGGTGTACAATGAG.

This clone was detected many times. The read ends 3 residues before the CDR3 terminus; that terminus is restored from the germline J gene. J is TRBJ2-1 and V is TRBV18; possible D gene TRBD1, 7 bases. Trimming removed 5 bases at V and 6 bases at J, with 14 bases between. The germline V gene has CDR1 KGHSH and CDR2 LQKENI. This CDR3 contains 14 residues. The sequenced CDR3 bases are TGTGCCAGCTCAACAGGGGAGGAGTCCAATGAG. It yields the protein CASSTGEESNE. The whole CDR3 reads CASSTGEESNEQFF.

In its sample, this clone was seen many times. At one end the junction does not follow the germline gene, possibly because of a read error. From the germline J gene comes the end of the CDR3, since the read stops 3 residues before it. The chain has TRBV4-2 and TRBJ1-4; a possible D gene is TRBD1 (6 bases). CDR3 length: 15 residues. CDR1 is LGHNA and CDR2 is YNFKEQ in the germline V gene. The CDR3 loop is CASTPRNGLGGRLFF. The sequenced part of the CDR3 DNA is TGCGCCAGCACTCCAAGAAACGGGTTAGGGGGTAGA.

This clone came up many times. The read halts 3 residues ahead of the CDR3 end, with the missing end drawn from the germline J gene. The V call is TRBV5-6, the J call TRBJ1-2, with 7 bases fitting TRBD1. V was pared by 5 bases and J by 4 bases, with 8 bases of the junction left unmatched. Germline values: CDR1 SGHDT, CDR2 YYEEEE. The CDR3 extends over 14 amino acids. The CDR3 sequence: CASRGGGAGYGYTF. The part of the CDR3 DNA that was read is TGTGCCAGCAGAGGAGGGGGCGCCGGCTATGGC.

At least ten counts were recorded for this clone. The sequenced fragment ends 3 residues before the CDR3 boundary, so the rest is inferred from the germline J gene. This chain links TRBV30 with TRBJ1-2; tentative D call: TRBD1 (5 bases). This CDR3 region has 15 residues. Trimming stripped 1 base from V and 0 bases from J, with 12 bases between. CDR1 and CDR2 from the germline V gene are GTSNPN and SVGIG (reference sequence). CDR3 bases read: TGTGCCTGGAGTGGAGGGAGGGGCACTAACTATGGC. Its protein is CAWSGGRGTNYG. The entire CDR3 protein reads CAWSGGRGTNYGYTF.

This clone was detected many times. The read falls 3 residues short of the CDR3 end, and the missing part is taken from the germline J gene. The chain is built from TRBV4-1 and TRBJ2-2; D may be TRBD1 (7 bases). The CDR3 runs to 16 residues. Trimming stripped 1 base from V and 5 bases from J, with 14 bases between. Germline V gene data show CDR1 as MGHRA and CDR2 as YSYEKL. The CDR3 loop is CASSQAGRGVTGELFF. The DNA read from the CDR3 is TGCGCCAGCAGCCAAGCTGGCAGGGGGGTTACCGGGGAG.

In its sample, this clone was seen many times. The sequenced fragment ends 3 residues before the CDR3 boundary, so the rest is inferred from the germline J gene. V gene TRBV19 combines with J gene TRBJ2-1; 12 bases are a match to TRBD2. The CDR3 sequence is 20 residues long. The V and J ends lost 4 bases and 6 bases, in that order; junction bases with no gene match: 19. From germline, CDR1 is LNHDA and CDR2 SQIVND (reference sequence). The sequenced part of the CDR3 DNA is TGTGCCAGTAGTAATGACCCTAGCGGGGGGGACAAGGGTTTTGTCAATGAG. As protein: CASSNDPSGGDKGFVNE. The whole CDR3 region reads CASSNDPSGGDKGFVNEQFF.

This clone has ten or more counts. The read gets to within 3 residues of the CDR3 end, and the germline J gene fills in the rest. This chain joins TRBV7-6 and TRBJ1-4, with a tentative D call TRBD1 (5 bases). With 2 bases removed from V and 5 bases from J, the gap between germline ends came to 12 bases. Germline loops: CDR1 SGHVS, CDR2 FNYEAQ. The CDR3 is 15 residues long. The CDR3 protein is CASSLIRADNEKLFF. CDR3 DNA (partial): TGTGCCAGCAGCTTAATCAGGGCGGACAATGAAAAA.

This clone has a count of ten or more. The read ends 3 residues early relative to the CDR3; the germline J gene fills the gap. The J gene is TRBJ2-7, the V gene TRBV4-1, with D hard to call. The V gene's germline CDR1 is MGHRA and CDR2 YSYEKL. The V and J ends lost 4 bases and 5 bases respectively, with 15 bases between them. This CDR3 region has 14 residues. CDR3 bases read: TGCGCCAGCAGCCCCCGTCTAGATTCGAACGAG. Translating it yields CASSPRLDSNE. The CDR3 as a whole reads CASSPRLDSNEQYF.

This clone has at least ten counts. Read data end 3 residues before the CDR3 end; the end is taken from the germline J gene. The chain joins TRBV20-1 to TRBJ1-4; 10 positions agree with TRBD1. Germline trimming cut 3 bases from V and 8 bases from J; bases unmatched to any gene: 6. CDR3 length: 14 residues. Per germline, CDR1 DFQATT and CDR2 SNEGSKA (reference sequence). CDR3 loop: CSASPGQGQEKLFF. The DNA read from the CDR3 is TGCAGTGCTAGTCCGGGACAGGGGCAGGAAAAA.

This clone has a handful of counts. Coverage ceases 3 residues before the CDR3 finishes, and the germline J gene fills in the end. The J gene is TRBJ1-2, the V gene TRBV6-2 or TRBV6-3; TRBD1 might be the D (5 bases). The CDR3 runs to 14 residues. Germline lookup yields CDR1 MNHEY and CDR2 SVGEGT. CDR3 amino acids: CASSWAGSSYDYTF. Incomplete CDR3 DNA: TGTGCCAGCAGTTGGGCAGGGTCATCCTACGAC.